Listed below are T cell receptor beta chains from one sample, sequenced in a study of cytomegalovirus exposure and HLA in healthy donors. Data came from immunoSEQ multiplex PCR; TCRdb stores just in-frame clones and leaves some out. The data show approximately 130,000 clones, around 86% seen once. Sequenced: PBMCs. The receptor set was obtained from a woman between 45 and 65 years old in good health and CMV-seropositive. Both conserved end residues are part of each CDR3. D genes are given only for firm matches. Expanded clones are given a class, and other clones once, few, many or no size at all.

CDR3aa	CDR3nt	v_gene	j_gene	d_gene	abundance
CASSYASGANVLTF	TGTGCCAGCAGTTACGCGTCTGGGGCCAACGTCCTGACTTTC	TRBV6-5	TRBJ2-6	.	.
CSALRSYGYTF	TGCAGTGCTCTCCGTTCCTATGGCTACACCTTC	TRBV20-1	TRBJ1-2	.	.
CASSVLRGDQPQHF	TGTGCCAGTAGTGTCCTCCGGGGTGATCAGCCCCAGCATTTT	TRBV19	TRBJ1-5	.	.
CASSPPGFASTNEQFF	TGTGCCAGCTCACCACCGGGTTTTGCTAGCACCAATGAGCAGTTCTTC	TRBV18	TRBJ2-1	.	.
CASSDYFLGGTDTQYF	TGCGCCAGCAGTGACTACTTCCTAGGGGGTACGGATACGCAGTATTTT	TRBV10-1	TRBJ2-3	.	few
CASSSPVAGSTTDTQYF	TGTGCCAGCAGTTCCCCAGTAGCGGGATCAACCACAGATACGCAGTATTTT	TRBV28	TRBJ2-3	TRBD2	.
CASSLWRQKAFF	TGTGCCAGCAGTTTATGGCGACAGAAAGCTTTCTTT	TRBV28	TRBJ1-1	.	.
CASRAPSGYTF	TGTGCCAGTAGGGCACCTTCTGGCTACACCTTC	TRBV19	TRBJ1-2	.	.
CASSLPRDRRLYSGNTIYF	TGTGCCAGCAGCTTGCCCCGGGACAGACGGCTTTACTCTGGAAACACCATATATTTT	TRBV7-3	TRBJ1-3	TRBD1	.
CASSSGLAGANVLTF	TGTGCCAGCAGCTCGGGACTAGCGGGCGCCAACGTCCTGACTTTC	TRBV7-2	TRBJ2-6	TRBD2	.
CASSVTGTYNEQFF	TGTGCCAGCAGCGTGACAGGAACCTACAATGAGCAGTTCTTC	TRBV9	TRBJ2-1	.	.
CASSSVAKGAYNEQFF	TGTGCCAGTAGTAGTGTGGCGAAGGGGGCCTACAATGAGCAGTTCTTC	TRBV19	TRBJ2-1	.	.
CASSKGQQGEGEKLFF	TGTGCCAGCAGTAAGGGTCAACAGGGGGAAGGGGAAAAACTGTTTTTT	TRBV9	TRBJ1-4	TRBD1	.
CASRYYGQDGFGGYTF	TGTGCCAGCAGGTACTATGGACAGGACGGTTTTGGCGGCTACACCTTC	TRBV6-5	TRBJ1-2	TRBD1	.
CASSLAIPSSYNEQFF	TGCGCCAGCAGCTTGGCCATCCCGAGCTCCTACAATGAGCAGTTCTTC	TRBV5-1	TRBJ2-1	.	.
CASSAPGTGDWNTEAFF	TGTGCCAGCAGCGCGCCCGGGACAGGGGATTGGAACACTGAAGCTTTCTTT	TRBV9	TRBJ1-1	TRBD1	few
CASSETYGTGGPKYF	TGTGCCAGCAGTGAAACTTACGGGACAGGGGGCCCGAAGTACTTC	TRBV2	TRBJ2-7	TRBD1	.
CASRPEGDGANVLTF	TGTGCCAGCAGACCCGAGGGGGACGGGGCCAACGTCCTGACTTTC	TRBV7-9	TRBJ2-6	.	.
CASSRSFPGTEAFF	TGTGCCAGCAGTCGGAGCTTTCCGGGAACTGAAGCTTTCTTT	TRBV6-5	TRBJ1-1	.	.
CASRKTGNYEQYF	TGTGCCAGCAGGAAGACAGGGAACTACGAGCAGTACTTC	TRBV6-5	TRBJ2-7	TRBD1	.
CASSLARTGGLLQAFF	TGCGCCAGCAGCTTAGCCAGGACAGGGGGACTACTCCAAGCTTTCTTT	TRBV4-3	TRBJ1-1	TRBD1	few
CASSYSATGWDEQFF	TGTGCCAGCAGTTACTCGGCAACAGGGTGGGATGAGCAGTTCTTC	TRBV6-6	TRBJ2-1	.	.
CASSFGRGNTGELFF	TGTGCCAGCAGCTTTGGGCGGGGGAACACCGGGGAGCTGTTTTTT	TRBV7-9	TRBJ2-2	.	.
CSVSWTGGVEKLFF	TGCAGCGTTTCCTGGACAGGGGGAGTTGAAAAACTGTTTTTT	TRBV29-1	TRBJ1-4	TRBD1	.
CASSPRQGISYEQYF	TGTGCCAGCTCCCCACGACAGGGGATCTCCTATGAGCAGTACTTC	TRBV18	TRBJ2-7	TRBD1	.
CASSPRDTNSYEQYF	TGTGCCAGCAGCCCTCGGGACACTAATTCCTACGAGCAGTACTTC	TRBV7-2	TRBJ2-7	.	few
CASSYFLVERTPQETQYF	TGTGCCAGCAGCTACTTCCTTGTCGAGCGAACCCCCCAAGAGACCCAGTACTTC	TRBV5-8	TRBJ2-5	.	.
CASSYYRGANEQYF	TGTGCCAGTAGTTACTACAGGGGTGCCAACGAGCAGTACTTC	TRBV19	TRBJ2-7	TRBD1	.
CASQGSFGTDTQYF	TGCGCCTCCCAAGGGAGTTTTGGGACAGATACGCAGTATTTT	TRBV5-1	TRBJ2-3	.	.
CASSARTGGGQNGYTF	TGCGCCAGCAGCGCTAGGACAGGGGGCGGGCAGAATGGCTACACCTTC	TRBV5-1	TRBJ1-2	TRBD1	few
CASSLESRSTDTQYF	TGTGCCAGCAGCTTAGAGTCGCGGAGCACAGATACGCAGTATTTT	TRBV7-2	TRBJ2-3	.	.
CASSQVNLNTEAFF	TGTGCCAGCAGCCAAGTAAACCTAAACACTGAAGCTTTCTTT	TRBV4-2	TRBJ1-1	.	.
CSAPTDFEAFF	TGCAGTGCCCCGACGGACTTTGAAGCTTTCTTT	TRBV20-1	TRBJ1-1	.	.
CASSSIAGGPSDTQYF	TGTGCCAGCAGCTCCATAGCGGGAGGGCCATCAGATACGCAGTATTTT	TRBV5-4	TRBJ2-3	TRBD2	.
CASSSYRAAAKNIQYF	TGTGCCAGCAGTAGCTACAGGGCAGCGGCCAAAAACATTCAGTACTTC	TRBV27	TRBJ2-4	.	.
CASSESDSHDSNTEAFF	TGTGCCAGCAGTGAATCGGACAGCCATGACTCGAACACTGAAGCTTTCTTT	TRBV2	TRBJ1-1	.	.
CASSDPTKTYNEQFF	TGTGCCAGCAGTGACCCGACAAAGACCTACAATGAGCAGTTCTTC	TRBV25-1	TRBJ2-1	.	few
CASSALGNTIYF	TGTGCCAGCAGCGCCCTTGGAAACACCATATATTTT	TRBV9	TRBJ1-3	.	.
CASSSRTSGDSSYNEQFF	TGTGCCAGCAGCTCCCGGACTAGCGGGGATAGCTCCTACAATGAGCAGTTCTTC	TRBV11-3	TRBJ2-1	TRBD2	few
CAWRVGTGSYMGTEAFF	TGTGCCTGGAGGGTCGGGACAGGTTCTTATATGGGGACTGAAGCTTTCTTT	TRBV30	TRBJ1-1	TRBD1	.
CAIRGQGNLYEQYF	TGTGCCATCAGAGGACAGGGGAACCTCTACGAGCAGTACTTC	TRBV10-3	TRBJ2-7	TRBD1	.
CASSTGTGDNQPQHF	TGTGCCAGCAGCACCGGGACAGGGGACAATCAGCCCCAGCATTTT	TRBV7-9	TRBJ1-5	TRBD1	.
CAWSRSNTGELFF	TGTGCCTGGAGCCGTTCGAACACCGGGGAGCTGTTTTTT	TRBV30	TRBJ2-2	.	.
CASSLRTGGKQSTEAFF	TGTGCCAGCAGCTTAAGAACAGGGGGCAAGCAGAGCACTGAAGCTTTCTTT	TRBV7-2	TRBJ1-1	TRBD1	.